This passage covers 10 T cell receptor beta chains from one sample sequenced in a study of blood T cell repertoires in COVID-19 (dated by TCRdb to about 2020). Libraries were constructed by the immunoSEQ multiplex PCR assay. The immuneACCESS repertoire file appears here via TCRdb, limited to in-frame rearrangements. These files lack a portion of the clones; in checked studies, under half of the deficit traces to unresolved V genes, and the cause of the others is not known. The sample profile shows hundreds of thousands of clones; 80% to 90% of them were found once. Jointly, the top ten make up 3.5% to 4% of the sample. The source material was PBMCs or T cells enriched from blood (not recorded which). The receptors were sampled from a woman in her thirties or forties with acute COVID-19.

CDR3 protein: CASSLVGVDEQFF. The CDR3 bases are TGTGCCAGCAGCTTGGTAGGGGTCGATGAGCAGTTCTTC. This chain links TRBV5-6 with TRBJ2-1; weak D call: TRBD1 (5 bases). V shed 0 bases and J shed 8 bases, with 9 bases lying between them. This CDR3 is 13 amino acids long. Germline CDR1 SGHDT, CDR2 YYEEEE.

The rearrangement joins TRBV3-1 (or the pseudogene TRBV3-2) to TRBJ2-2, with D perhaps matching TRBD2 (5 bases). Germline CDR1 and CDR2: LGHDT and YNNKEL (reference sequence). The CDR3 contains 17 residues. V lost 1 base and J lost 3, with 15 bases in between. The CDR3 DNA is TGTGCCAGCAGCCAAGGAGGGTCCGCACTTTACACCGGGGAGCTGTTTTTT. Translated: CASSQGGSALYTGELFF.

The rearrangement uses TRBV18 and TRBJ1-1; the D is unclear. From germline, CDR1 is KGHSH and CDR2 LQKENI. The CDR3 has 16 residues. Deletions cut 2 bases from V and 3 bases from J, with 16 bases between. Written as DNA, the CDR3 is TGTGCCAGCTCACCAATGGTTGGCACCCGGGACACTGAAGCTTTCTTT. As protein: CASSPMVGTRDTEAFF.

The chain is built from TRBV27 and TRBJ2-3, with D possibly matching TRBD2 (5 bases). Germline CDR1 and CDR2: MNHEY and SMNVEV (reference sequence). Trimming cost V 6 bases and J 0 bases, with 16 bases left between them. The CDR3 has 16 residues. CDR3 residues: CASRLRRAASTDTQYF. DNA of the CDR3: TGTGCCAGCAGACTGAGGCGGGCAGCTAGCACAGATACGCAGTATTTT.

The rearrangement uses TRBV6-1 and TRBJ1-5; D uncertain. V lost 3 bases and J lost 7, with 7 bases in between. This CDR3 comprises 12 residues. CDR1 is MNHNS and CDR2 is SASEGT in the germline V gene. This chain's CDR3 is CASSERYQPQHF. As DNA, the CDR3 is TGTGCCAGCAGTGAGAGATACCAGCCCCAGCATTTT.

V usage is TRBV24-1 and J usage is TRBJ1-4, with 11 nucleotides matching TRBD1. Germline lookup yields CDR1 KGHDR and CDR2 SFDVKD. The J segment lost 5 bases and the V segment lost 3 bases, leaving 4 bases of the junction unmatched. The CDR3 has 16 amino acids. In DNA, the CDR3 is TGTGCCACCAGTGATCAAGGGACAGGGGGGAATGAAAAACTGTTTTTT. Translating it yields CATSDQGTGGNEKLFF.

The CDR3 loop reads CAARTDNTYGYTF. CDR3 nucleotide sequence: TGTGCCGCTCGGACAGATAATACTTATGGCTACACCTTC. The chain recombines TRBV10-3 with TRBJ1-2; weak D call: TRBD1 (6 bases). CDR1 is ENHRY and CDR2 is SYGVKD in the germline V gene. CDR3 size: 13 residues. Trimming removed 11 bases from V and 5 bases from J, with 18 bases in between.

The chain links TRBV28 to TRBJ1-1, with D uncertain. V lost 4 bases, J lost 0 bases, and 9 bases lay in between. CDR3 length: 14 residues. Germline assignment: CDR1 MDHEN and CDR2 SYDVKM. The CDR3 reads CASSSAGVNTEAFF. The CDR3 DNA reads as TGTGCCAGCAGTTCTGCAGGCGTGAACACTGAAGCTTTCTTT.

The chain uses TRBV14 and TRBJ2-7, with 11 bases fitting TRBD2. Trimming at V came to 4 bases and at J to 7 bases, leaving 15 bases not matched to a gene. The germline V gene has CDR1 SGHDN and CDR2 FVKESK. The CDR3 totals 17 residues. DNA of the CDR3: TGTGCCAGCAGCCTCCAGGGGTCGACTAGCGGGATGCGGGAGCAGTACTTC. Protein sequence: CASSLQGSTSGMREQYF.

The chain is built from TRBV4-1 and TRBJ2-4, with D possibly matching TRBD2 (6 bases). There are 15 residues in the CDR3. The germline CDR1 and CDR2 sequences are MGHRA and YSYEKL. Trimming pared 3 bases from V and 6 bases from J, leaving 15 bases between. The CDR3 DNA is TGCGCCAGCAGCCATTTGGGTCTGGGGGGAAACATTCAGTACTTC. The encoded protein is CASSHLGLGGNIQYF.